Following are 9 T cell receptor beta chains from one sample sequenced in a study of radiation and T cells in renal cell carcinoma. The time point was: blood 2 weeks post-SBRT. The treatment: 15 Gy SBRT to primary tumor, nephrectomy 4 weeks later. This table comes from immunoSEQ multiplex PCR, and its TCRdb copy is limited to in-frame clones, with some not included. The sample includes 120,000 or so clones, over 75% of them seen just once. Sequences were derived from blood, sampled from a patient whose treatment included radiotherapy and nephrectomy. These receptors were taken from a man aged 45-60 years with renal cell carcinoma.

The V gene is TRBV9, the J gene TRBJ2-1; 10 bases fit TRBD2. Germline lookup yields CDR1 SGDLS and CDR2 YYNGEE. This CDR3 region has 16 residues. V lost 1 base to trimming and J lost 4 bases; unmatched junction nucleotides: 5. The CDR3 DNA reads as TGTGCCAGCAGCGTAAGTACTAGCGGGGTATACAATGAGCAGTTCTTC. Encoded protein: CASSVSTSGVYNEQFF.

The J gene is TRBJ1-1, the V gene TRBV30, with 8 bases matching TRBD1. The CDR3 contains 12 residues. Germline CDR1 is GTSNPN and CDR2 is SVGIG (reference sequence). Trimming took 8 bases from V and 1 from J; bases not matched to a gene: 3. The CDR3 loop is CAGTGENTEAFF. The CDR3 DNA sequence: TGTGCCGGGACAGGCGAGAACACTGAAGCTTTCTTT.

This chain connects TRBV6-6 to TRBJ2-1; D is possibly TRBD1 or TRBD2 (5 bases each). There are 15 residues in the CDR3. V dropped 5 bases and J dropped 4 bases, with 15 bases sitting between them. Looked up from germline, CDR1 is MNHNY and CDR2 is SVGAGI (reference sequence). The chain's CDR3 is CASSHNLGDYNEQFF. DNA of the CDR3: TGTGCCAGCAGTCACAACTTGGGGGATTACAATGAGCAGTTCTTC.

The chain carries TRBV6-1 and TRBJ1-3; 10 positions match TRBD1. Germline-derived CDR1 and CDR2 are MNHNS and SASEGT. The CDR3 consists of 15 residues. V gave up 4 bases and J gave up 4 bases; unmatched junction bases: 4. CDR3 bases: TGTGCCAGCAGTGGACAGGGGGCGAAAGGAAACACCATATATTTT. It is translated as CASSGQGAKGNTIYF.

The J gene is TRBJ2-4, the V gene TRBV7-2, with a possible D match to TRBD1 (5 bases). Trimming pared 5 bases from V and 7 bases from J, leaving 12 bases between. The germline V gene has CDR1 SGHTA and CDR2 FQGNSA. The CDR3 covers 13 residues. This CDR3 reads CASSTQGGNIQYF. As DNA, the CDR3 is TGTGCCAGCAGCACTCAGGGTGGGAACATTCAGTACTTC. Supplemented by reference TRBV7-2 and TRBJ2-4, the full variable domain reads GAGVSQSPSNKVTEKGKDVELRCDPISGHTALYWYRQSLGQGLEFLIYFQGNSAPDKSGLPSDRFSAERTGGSVSTLTIQRTQQEDSAVYLCASSTQGGNIQYFGAGTRLSVL.

The CDR3 is CASSWDTTANYGYTF. The CDR3 DNA reads as TGTGCCAGCAGCTGGGATACGACAGCTAACTATGGCTACACCTTC. This chain links TRBV5-4 with TRBJ1-2; a possible D gene is TRBD1 (5 bases). CDR3 length equals 15 residues. The germline V and J ends were trimmed by 3 bases and 0 bases, with 12 bases remaining between them. Per germline, CDR1 SGHNT and CDR2 YYREEE (reference sequence).

V is TRBV18 and J is TRBJ2-1; D uncertain. The CDR3 extends over 13 amino acids. CDR1 is KGHSH and CDR2 is LQKENI in the germline V gene. V shed 6 bases and J shed 4 bases, with 10 bases lying between them. The DNA of the CDR3 is TGTGCCAGCTCGCCGACACCTTACAATGAGCAGTTCTTC. Translating gives CASSPTPYNEQFF.

In this sample, this clone turned up a few times. The chain uses TRBV6-5 and TRBJ1-3, with D unclear. The CDR3 length is 12 residues. V was cut by 6 bases and J by 3 bases, with 6 bases left in between. Germline CDR1 MNHEY, CDR2 SVGAGI. The CDR3 region has the DNA TGTGCCAGCAGGACAATTGGAAACACCATATATTTT. Translating it yields CASRTIGNTIYF.

This clone was seen a handful of times. This chain joins TRBV7-9 and TRBJ2-2, with D tentatively TRBD1 (6 bases). This CDR3 has 13 residues. Trimming left V 6 bases short and J 6 bases short, with 11 bases between. Per the germline V gene, CDR1 is SEHNR and CDR2 is FQNEAQ (reference sequence). The chain's CDR3 is CASRPAGAGELFF. The CDR3 coding sequence is TGTGCCAGCAGACCAGCAGGGGCCGGGGAGCTGTTTTTT.